This is a list of T cell receptor beta chains from one sample in a study of read filtering for tumor transcriptome and immune sequencing. TCRdb reprocessed the reads via MiXCR and lists one record per CDR3 protein. The sample has some 39,000 distinct CDR3 sequences, about 14% seen once. Sequenced sample: a population of CD138-negative cells sorted from bone marrow. All receptors derive from a donor at least 40 years old with multiple myeloma. CDR3s include the opening cysteine and the closing phenylalanine or tryptophan. A D gene is named only where the DNA matches it firmly. Rows may omit the clone size; those that give it use once, few, many or a size class.

d_gene	v_gene	abundance	j_gene	CDR3nt	CDR3aa
TRBD1	TRBV20-1	many	TRBJ1-4	TGCAGTGCGTCGGGACAGGCTAATGAAAAACTGTTTTTT	CSASGQANEKLFF
TRBD2	TRBV27	many	TRBJ2-2	TGTGCCAGCATGACTAGCGGACTCACCGGGGAGCTGTTTTTT	CASMTSGLTGELFF
NA	TRBV20-1	many	TRBJ2-3	TGCAGTGCTAGTTTTCTCCAGGCAGATACGCAGTATTTT	CSASFLQADTQYF
NA	TRBV28	many	TRBJ2-4	TGTGCCAGCAGTCCCCCCGGTGACCCCATAGCCAAAAACATTCAGTACTTC	CASSPPGDPIAKNIQYF
TRBD1	TRBV20-1	many	TRBJ1-6	TGCAGTGCTAGAGGGTCGGGACAGGGAGTTTCACCCCTCCACTTT	CSARGSGQGVSPLHF
TRBD1	TRBV7-9	many	TRBJ2-1	TGTGCCAGCAGCCCCAGGACAGGGCGTCCCTACAATGAGCAGTTCTTC	CASSPRTGRPYNEQFF
NA	TRBV7-8	NA	TRBJ1-5	TGTGCCAGCAGCTTAGGAGGATTTCATCAGCCCCAGCATTTT	CASSLGGFHQPQHF
NA	TRBV7-2	many	TRBJ2-7	TGTGCCAGCAGCGCTTTACCGGGACTGGTCTACGAGCAGTACTTC	CASSALPGLVYEQYF
NA	TRBV6-5	NA	TRBJ2-3	TGTGCCAGCAGTTACAGGCTCAGTACAGATACGCAGTATTTT	CASSYRLSTDTQYF
NA	TRBV6-1	many	TRBJ1-1	TGTGCCAGCACCAGAAGTAACACTGAAGCTTTCTTT	CASTRSNTEAFF
NA	TRBV20-1	many	TRBJ1-3	TGCAGTGCTAGAGCCGGGCCTACCGGAAACACCATATATTTT	CSARAGPTGNTIYF
NA	TRBV7-2	many	TRBJ2-5	TGTGCCAGCAGCACCGAACGACAGGGAGGGACCCAGTACTTC	CASSTERQGGTQYF
TRBD1	TRBV20-1	NA	TRBJ2-7	TGCAGTGCTAACCTCCGGGACAGGGGCCACAATGAGCAGTACTTC	CSANLRDRGHNEQYF
TRBD1	TRBV5-1	many	TRBJ2-2	TGCGCCAGCAGCTTGCGACAGGGGAACACCGGGGAGCTGTTTTTT	CASSLRQGNTGELFF
NA	TRBV11-2	few	TRBJ1-6	TGTGCCAGCAGCTTAGATTTAAGGAGGCCGGCCCTCCACTTT	CASSLDLRRPALHF
NA	TRBV7-9	many	TRBJ1-1	TGTGCCAGCAGCTTAAAGCAGGGGTTTGAAGCTTTCTTT	CASSLKQGFEAFF
NA	TRBV20-1	many	TRBJ1-6	TGCAGTGCTAGAGTGGGCAGGTTCCAAAATTCACCCCTCCACTTT	CSARVGRFQNSPLHF
NA	TRBV11-1	large	TRBJ2-1	TGCGCCAGCAGCCAAGAACCGGAAAATGAGCAGTTCTTC	CASSQEPENEQFF
NA	TRBV2	few	TRBJ2-5	TGTGCCAGCCAAGGCAGAGTCAGGAAGGCCCAGTACTTC	CASQGRVRKAQYF
NA	TRBV7-2	few	TRBJ2-5	TGTGCCAGCAGCTTGGTCGGGGGATCTCAAGAGACCCAGTACTTC	CASSLVGGSQETQYF
NA	TRBV20-1	NA	TRBJ2-3	TGCAGTGCTAGAGAGGGAGATACGCAGTATTTT	CSAREGDTQYF
NA	TRBV6-1	many	TRBJ1-5	TGTGCCAGCAGCAGGGCCGGATGGGATCAGCCCCAGCATTTT	CASSRAGWDQPQHF
NA	TRBV19	many	TRBJ2-3	TGTGCCAGTAGTACCAGTCGGACCAATACGCAGTATTTT	CASSTSRTNTQYF
TRBD1	TRBV7-2	many	TRBJ2-3	TGTGCCAGCAGCTCCAGGGGGACAGGGCGTACAGATACGCAGTATTTT	CASSSRGTGRTDTQYF
NA	TRBV4-1	many	TRBJ2-5	TGCGCCAGCAGCCAAAGGGCGGAGACCCAGTACTTC	CASSQRAETQYF
TRBD1	TRBV20-1	many	TRBJ2-2	TGCAGTGCTAGTGTCGCGTCCGGGACAGGGGCCCCTCTAAACACCGGGGAGCTGTTTTTT	CSASVASGTGAPLNTGELFF
NA	TRBV4-1	NA	TRBJ1-1	TGCGCCAGCAGTTCAACCCAACACACTGAAGCTTTCTTT	CASSSTQHTEAFF
NA	TRBV7-2	many	TRBJ2-3	TGTGCCAGCAGCCTATTCACAGATACGCAGTATTTT	CASSLFTDTQYF
NA	TRBV7-3	NA	TRBJ2-3	TGTGCCAGCAGAAAGGGGGGGCCCACAGATACGCAGTATTTT	CASRKGGPTDTQYF
NA	TRBV19	many	TRBJ1-5	TGTGCCAGTACCGGGGGACACCTCAATCAGCCCCAGCATTTT	CASTGGHLNQPQHF
NA	TRBV28	many	TRBJ2-3	TGTGCCAGCCTCAGCCCTAGCACAGATACGCAGTATTTT	CASLSPSTDTQYF
NA	TRBV20-1	many	TRBJ1-2	TGCAGTGCTAGAGATCGGGCAGCCGATGGCTACACCTTC	CSARDRAADGYTF
NA	TRBV9	NA	TRBJ1-1	TGTGCCAGCAGCCAAGGATGGAACACTGAAGCTTTCTTT	CASSQGWNTEAFF
TRBD1	TRBV6-2/TRBV6-3	many	TRBJ2-1	TGTGCCAGCAATCCGGGACAGGCCATAAGCTCCTACAATGAGCAGTTCTTC	CASNPGQAISSYNEQFF
NA	TRBV11-2	many	TRBJ2-7	TGTGCCAGCAGCTCCATTAGGAGAAACGGGACTCCTGCCTACGAGCAGTACTTC	CASSSIRRNGTPAYEQYF
NA	TRBV20-1	many	TRBJ1-2	TGCAGTGCTAGCCCCGAGGCTGGCTACACCTTC	CSASPEAGYTF
NA	TRBV2	many	TRBJ1-1	TGTGCCAGCAGGAAACAGGGTCCCACTGAAGCTTTCTTT	CASRKQGPTEAFF
NA	TRBV6-6	few	TRBJ2-2	TGTGACAGCAGTTACGCGGCTGGGGGGGAGCTGTTTTTT	CDSSYAAGGELFF
NA	TRBV7-9	NA	TRBJ2-7	TGTGCCAGCAGCTTCTCCCGGGGAGAGCAGTACTTC	CASSFSRGEQYF
NA	TRBV10-3	NA	TRBJ2-1	TGTGCCATCCTCGCTAGCCGGGGGGCAGGTAATGAGCAGTTCTTC	CAILASRGAGNEQFF
NA	TRBV6-2/TRBV6-3	many	TRBJ1-5	TGTGCCAGCAGTTACTCGATGGCAGCGAGCGGCAATCAGCCCCAGCATTTT	CASSYSMAASGNQPQHF
TRBD2	TRBV4-3	many	TRBJ2-3	TGCGCCAGCAGCCGGACTAGCGGGGCTGATACGCAGTATTTT	CASSRTSGADTQYF
NA	TRBV2	NA	TRBJ1-5	TGTGCCAGCACCCACAGGGAGGGTAGCAATCAGCCCCAGCATTTT	CASTHREGSNQPQHF
TRBD2	TRBV6-1	many	TRBJ2-1	TGTGCCAGCACCCAGACTAGCGGGTCCTACAATGAGCAGTTCTTC	CASTQTSGSYNEQFF
NA	TRBV20-1	many	TRBJ2-5	TGCAGTGCTAGAGAGAAGGGCAGGGTTGGAGAGACCCAGTACTTC	CSAREKGRVGETQYF
NA	TRBV7-2	NA	TRBJ2-5	TGTGCCAGCAGCGACATACGTCACCAAGGGACCCAGTACTTC	CASSDIRHQGTQYF
NA	TRBV3-1	many	TRBJ1-1	TGTGCCAGCAGCCAAGGGTCTGTCAGGGCGAACACTGAAGCTTTCTTT	CASSQGSVRANTEAFF